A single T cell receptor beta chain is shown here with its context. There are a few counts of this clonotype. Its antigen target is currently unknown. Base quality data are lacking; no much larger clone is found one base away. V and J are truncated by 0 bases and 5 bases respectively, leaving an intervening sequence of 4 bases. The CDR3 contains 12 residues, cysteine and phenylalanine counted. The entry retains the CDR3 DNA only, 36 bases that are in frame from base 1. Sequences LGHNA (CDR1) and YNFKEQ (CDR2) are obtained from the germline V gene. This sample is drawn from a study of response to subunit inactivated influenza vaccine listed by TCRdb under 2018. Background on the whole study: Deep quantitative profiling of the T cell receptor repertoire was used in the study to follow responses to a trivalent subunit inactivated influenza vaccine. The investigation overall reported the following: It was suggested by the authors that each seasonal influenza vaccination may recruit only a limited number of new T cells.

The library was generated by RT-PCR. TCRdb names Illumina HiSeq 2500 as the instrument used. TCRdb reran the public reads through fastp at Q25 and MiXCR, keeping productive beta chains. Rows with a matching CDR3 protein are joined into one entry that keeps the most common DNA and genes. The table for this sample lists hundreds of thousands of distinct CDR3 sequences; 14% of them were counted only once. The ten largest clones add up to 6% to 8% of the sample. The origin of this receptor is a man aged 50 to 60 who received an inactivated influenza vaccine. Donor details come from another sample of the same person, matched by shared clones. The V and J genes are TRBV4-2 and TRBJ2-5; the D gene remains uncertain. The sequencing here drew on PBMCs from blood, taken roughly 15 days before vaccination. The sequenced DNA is TGTGCCAGCAGCCAAGATACGGAGACCCAGTACTTC. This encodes CASSQDTETQYF.